Below, 17 T cell receptor beta chains from the same sample are listed, as sequenced in a study of identical twins. TCRdb used MiXCR to reprocess the 5' RACE reads, holding one entry per CDR3 protein. This sample carries under 900,000 distinct CDR3 sequences, about 20% of them seen once, and the ten largest clones take under 15%. This same sample was also part of a study on T cells expressing NK-cell markers.

Sequenced: PBMCs. These receptors were collected from a woman between 18 and 30 years old in good health.

This clonotype has just a few counts. This rearrangement joins TRBV9 to TRBJ2-7; D gene ambiguous. Germline-derived CDR1 and CDR2 are SGDLS and YYNGEE. The CDR3 sequence is 13 residues long. The ends were cut back, 3 bases at V and 2 bases at J, with 9 bases in the middle. CDR3 in DNA: TGTGCCAGCAGCGCTGGGGATGCCTACGAGCAGTACTTC. As protein: CASSAGDAYEQYF.

This clonotype appeared many times. The chain has TRBV6-6 and TRBJ1-1; D unclear. With 7 bases removed from V and 0 bases from J, the gap between germline ends came to 6 bases. The CDR3 contains 12 residues. Germline CDR1 and CDR2: MNHNY and SVGAGI (reference sequence). CDR3 in amino acids: CASIALNTEAFF. In DNA form, the CDR3 reads TGTGCCAGCATTGCCCTGAACACTGAAGCTTTCTTT.

This clonotype was counted at least ten times. This rearrangement joins TRBV11-3 to TRBJ2-5; 8 bases are a match to TRBD2. CDR3 size: 15 residues. V lost 7 bases to trimming and J lost 3 bases; unmatched junction nucleotides: 10. Germline V gene data show CDR1 as SGHNT and CDR2 as YENEEA. CDR3 bases: TGTGCCAGCACCCATTCAGGACTAGCCGAAGAGACCCAGTACTTC. This codes for CASTHSGLAEETQYF.

The chain combines TRBV4-1 with TRBJ1-6, with 7 bases fitting TRBD1. The CDR3 totals 16 residues. CDR1 MGHRA and CDR2 YSYEKL come from the germline V gene. With 5 bases clipped from V and 14 bases from J, the junction kept 18 bases outside the gene matches. CDR3 in DNA: TGCGCCAGCAGCTTCCCTTCGGACAGGAGCCCTCCGGCCCTCCACTTT. This sequence encodes CASSFPSDRSPPALHF.

Only a few counts were recorded for this clonotype. The rearrangement joins TRBV12-3 or TRBV12-4 to TRBJ2-7; 9 bases are shared with TRBD1. The ends lost 3 bases at V and 7 bases at J; junction bases unmatched: 7. The CDR3 is 14 residues long. CDR3: CASSFWDRAGEQYF. The CDR3 DNA is TGTGCCAGCAGTTTTTGGGACAGGGCGGGTGAGCAGTACTTC.

This chain connects TRBV10-3 to TRBJ2-1; 7 bases fit TRBD2. J lost 7 bases, V lost 5 bases, and 8 bases had no gene match. The CDR3 loop spans 14 amino acids. Germline values: CDR1 ENHRY, CDR2 SYGVKD. The CDR3 bases are TGTGCCATCAGTCAAGGACTAGATAAGAATGAGCAGTTCTTC. It is translated as CAISQGLDKNEQFF.

The rearrangement joins TRBV10-3 to TRBJ2-1; 7 bases align to TRBD2. Germline V gene sequence: CDR1 ENHRY, CDR2 SYGVKD. This CDR3 contains 16 residues. The junction had 12 bases not matched to a gene; V was cut back by 3 bases and J by 7 bases. The CDR3, as DNA: TGTGCCATCAGTGACCCTCGTGCGGGACTACTAAATGAGCAGTTCTTC. Translation gives CAISDPRAGLLNEQFF.

This clonotype was seen a few times. This chain joins TRBV7-2 and TRBJ2-5; the D gene is possibly TRBD1 (6 bases). V was trimmed by 2 bases and J by 5 bases, leaving 18 bases between them. The CDR3 extends over 16 amino acids. CDR1 SGHTA and CDR2 FQGNSA come from the germline V gene. The CDR3 loop reads CASSLNGDTLRETQYF. The CDR3 bases are TGTGCCAGCAGCTTAAATGGGGACACCCTAAGGGAGACCCAGTACTTC.

This clonotype turned up a few times. The chain has TRBV29-1 and TRBJ2-1, with TRBD2 matching 7 bases. The CDR3 contains 11 residues. The J segment lost 7 bases and the V segment lost 6 bases, leaving 3 bases of the junction unmatched. CDR1 is SQVTM, CDR2 ANQGSEA, per germline. Here the CDR3 DNA reads TGCAGCGTCGACGGGAGGAATGAGCAGTTCTTC. The encoded protein is CSVDGRNEQFF.

The rearrangement joins TRBV5-6 to TRBJ2-7; D possibly matches TRBD1 or TRBD2 (5 bases each). Trimming cost V 0 bases and J 7 bases, with 14 bases left between them. The CDR3 has 14 amino acids. Germline CDR1 SGHDT, CDR2 YYEEEE. CDR3: CASSLAGLGDEQYF. CDR3 nucleotides: TGTGCCAGCAGCTTGGCGGGGCTAGGTGATGAGCAGTACTTC.

The CDR3 sequence: CASGERGPDTQYF. The DNA for the CDR3 is TGCGCCAGCGGCGAGCGGGGGCCTGATACGCAGTATTTT. The chain couples TRBV5-1 to TRBJ2-3; 8 nucleotides align to TRBD2. The germline V gene encodes CDR1 SGHRS and CDR2 YFSETQ. V shed 7 bases and J 6 bases; nucleotides not matched to a gene: 7. CDR3 length: 13 amino acids.

This rearrangement joins TRBV20-1 to TRBJ2-3; D not resolved. Deletions cut 1 base from V and 0 bases from J, with 8 bases between. The V gene's germline CDR1 is DFQATT and CDR2 SNEGSKA (reference sequence). There are 14 residues in the CDR3. The CDR3 DNA sequence: TGCAGTGCTAGAGGTTTAACTAGCACAGATACGCAGTATTTT. Amino acids: CSARGLTSTDTQYF.

This clonotype has a single count. The rearrangement joins TRBV14 to TRBJ2-5, with TRBD2 matching 10 bases. The CDR3 is 19 residues long. In germline, CDR1 is SGHDN, CDR2 FVKESK. With 3 bases clipped from V and 2 bases from J, the junction kept 15 bases outside the gene matches. The CDR3, as DNA: TGTGCCAGCAGCCACACCAAAAGGTGGAAACTAGCGGGGCAAGAGACCCAGTACTTC. Translation: CASSHTKRWKLAGQETQYF.

This clonotype was counted only a few times. The chain has TRBV6-1 and TRBJ1-4, with TRBD1 matching over 10 bases. Looked up from germline, CDR1 is MNHNS and CDR2 is SASEGT. CDR3 size: 15 residues. The V gene end was trimmed by 5 bases and the J gene end by 8 bases; junction bases not matched to a gene: 8. The CDR3 loop reads CASSKRQGAVEKLFF. The CDR3 bases are TGTGCCAGCAGTAAAAGACAGGGGGCGGTGGAAAAACTGTTTTTT.

The sample holds a few counts of this clonotype. The V call is TRBV6-2 or TRBV6-3, the J call TRBJ2-1; D gene unclear. This CDR3 is 16 amino acids long. Trimming left V 2 bases short and J 5 bases short, with 16 bases between. Looked up from germline, CDR1 is MNHEY and CDR2 is SVGEGT. The CDR3 bases are TGTGCCAGCAGTTACGGTGGGCTAGTTTTCCACAATGAGCAGTTCTTC. Its protein is CASSYGGLVFHNEQFF.

This chain links TRBV7-9 with TRBJ2-1, with TRBD1 matching 10 bases. The CDR3 consists of 15 residues. CDR1 is SEHNR and CDR2 is FQNEAQ in the germline V gene (reference sequence). Trimming took 5 bases from V and 3 from J; bases not matched to a gene: 4. The CDR3 DNA follows: TGTGCCAGCAGCACCCGGGACAGGGGCTACAATGAGCAGTTCTTC. It yields the protein CASSTRDRGYNEQFF.

This clonotype was seen repeatedly, ten times or more. CDR3 in amino acids: CASSFPGAMNTEAFF. Written as DNA, the CDR3 is TGTGCCAGCAGTTTCCCAGGGGCCATGAACACTGAAGCTTTCTTT. The rearrangement links TRBV12-3 or TRBV12-4 to TRBJ1-1, with a possible D match to TRBD1 (6 bases). The CDR3 spans 15 residues. The ends were cut back, 3 bases at V and 0 bases at J, with 11 bases in the middle.